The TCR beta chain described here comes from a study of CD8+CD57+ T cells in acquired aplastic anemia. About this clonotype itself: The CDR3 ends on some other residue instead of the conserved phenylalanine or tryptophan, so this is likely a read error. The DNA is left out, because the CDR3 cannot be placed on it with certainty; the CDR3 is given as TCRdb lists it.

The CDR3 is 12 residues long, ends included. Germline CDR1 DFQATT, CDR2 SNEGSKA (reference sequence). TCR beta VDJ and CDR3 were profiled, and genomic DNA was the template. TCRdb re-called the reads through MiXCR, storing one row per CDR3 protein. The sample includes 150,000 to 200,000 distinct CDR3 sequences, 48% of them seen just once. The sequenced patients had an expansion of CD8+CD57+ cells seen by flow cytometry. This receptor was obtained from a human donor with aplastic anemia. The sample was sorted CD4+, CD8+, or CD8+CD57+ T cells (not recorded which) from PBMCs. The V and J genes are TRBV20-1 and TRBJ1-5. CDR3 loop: CSAQSPNQPRHL.